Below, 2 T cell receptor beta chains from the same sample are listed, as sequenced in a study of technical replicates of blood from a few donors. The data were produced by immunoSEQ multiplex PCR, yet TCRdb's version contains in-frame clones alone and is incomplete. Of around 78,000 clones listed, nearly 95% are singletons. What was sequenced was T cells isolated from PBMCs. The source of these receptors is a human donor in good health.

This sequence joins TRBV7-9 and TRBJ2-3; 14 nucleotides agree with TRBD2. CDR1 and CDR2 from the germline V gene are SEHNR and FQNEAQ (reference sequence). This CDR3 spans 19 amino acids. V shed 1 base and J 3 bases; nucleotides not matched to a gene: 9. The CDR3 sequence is CASSLVPGTSGSVTDTQYF. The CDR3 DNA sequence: TGTGCCAGCAGCTTAGTCCCCGGGACTAGCGGGAGTGTGACAGATACGCAGTATTTT.

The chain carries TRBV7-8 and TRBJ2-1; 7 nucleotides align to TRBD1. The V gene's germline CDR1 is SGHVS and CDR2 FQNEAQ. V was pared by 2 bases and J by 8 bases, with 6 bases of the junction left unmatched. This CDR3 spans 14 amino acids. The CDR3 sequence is CASSLLTGWDEQFF. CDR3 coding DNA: TGTGCCAGCAGCTTATTGACAGGGTGGGATGAGCAGTTCTTC.